The entry that follows covers one TCR beta chain sequence. Antigen unknown. This entry is derived from a study of T-cell memory formation after mild COVID-19. General study points: SARS-CoV-2 specificity was not confirmed for second-wave clones peaking on day 37.

Trimming stripped 0 bases from V and 5 bases from J, with 13 bases between. Germline V gene sequence: CDR1 LGHNA, CDR2 YSLEER. The CDR3 is 16 residues long. Using its own MiXCR run on the 5' RACE reads, TCRdb lists one record per CDR3 protein. The sample shows a few hundred thousand distinct CDR3 sequences, 13% to 15% of them seen only once. This receptor was obtained from a young man who had mild COVID-19 (a few samples of this study predate the infection). Cell type and time point are not known. Sequencing input: PBMCs or a T cell subset sorted from them (not recorded which). The chain uses TRBV4-3 and TRBJ1-4; no clear D gene. CDR3 nucleotide sequence: TGCGCCAGCAGCCAAGATACCATCAGAGGGAATGAAAAACTGTTTTTT. Amino acids: CASSQDTIRGNEKLFF.